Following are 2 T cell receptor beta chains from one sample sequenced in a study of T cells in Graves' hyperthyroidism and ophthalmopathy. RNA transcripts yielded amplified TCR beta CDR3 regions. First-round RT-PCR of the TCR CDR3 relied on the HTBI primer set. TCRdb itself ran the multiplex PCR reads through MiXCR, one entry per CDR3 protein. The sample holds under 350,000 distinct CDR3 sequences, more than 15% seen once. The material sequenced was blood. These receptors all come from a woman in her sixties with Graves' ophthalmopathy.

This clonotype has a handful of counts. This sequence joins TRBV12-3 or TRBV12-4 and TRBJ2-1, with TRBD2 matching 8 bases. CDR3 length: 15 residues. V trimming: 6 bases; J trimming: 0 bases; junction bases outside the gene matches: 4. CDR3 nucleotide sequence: TGTGCCAGCAGCCGGGGGGGTAGCTCCTACAATGAGCAGTTCTTC. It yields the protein CASSRGGSSYNEQFF.

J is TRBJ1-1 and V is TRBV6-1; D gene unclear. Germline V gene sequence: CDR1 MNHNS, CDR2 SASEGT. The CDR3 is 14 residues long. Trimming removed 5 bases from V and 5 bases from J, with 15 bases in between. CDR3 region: CASSLFPTKTEAFF. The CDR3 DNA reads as TGTGCCAGCAGTTTGTTTCCGACTAAGACTGAAGCTTTCTTT.